Each of the 22 T cell receptor beta chains below was sequenced from the same sample in a study of pediatric ulcerative colitis. Rectal tissue came from one to two pinch biopsies taken at colonoscopy. Sequencing used immunoSEQ multiplex PCR; TCRdb keeps in-frame clones, though not all of them. The sample has 30,000 to 35,000 clones, around 80% seen once. The sample was gut tissue. These receptors all come from a boy younger than 18 with mild ulcerative colitis.

This clone came up once. The V call is TRBV10-3, the J call TRBJ1-1; D is uncertain. V was clipped by 10 bases and J by 4 bases, with 10 bases between them. CDR3 length equals 11 residues. CDR1 ENHRY and CDR2 SYGVKD come from the germline V gene. The CDR3 loop is CATSVSTEAFF. In nucleotides, the CDR3 is TGTGCCACCTCAGTTAGCACTGAAGCTTTCTTT.

The chain joins TRBV7-8 to TRBJ2-1; a possible D gene is TRBD2 (7 bases). Per germline, CDR1 SGHVS and CDR2 FQNEAQ. The CDR3 totals 17 residues. V gave up 6 bases and J gave up 0 bases, with 18 bases separating them. CDR3 sequence reads: CASSPWRGPSSYNEQFF. Here the CDR3 DNA reads TGTGCCAGCAGTCCATGGCGGGGGCCTAGCTCCTACAATGAGCAGTTCTTC.

The chain recombines TRBV5-1 with TRBJ2-3, with D perhaps TRBD1 (6 bases). Trimming stripped 2 bases from V and 6 bases from J, with 19 bases between. Per the germline V gene, CDR1 is SGHRS and CDR2 is YFSETQ. This CDR3 region has 16 residues. The CDR3 protein is CASSLGQGLHPDTQYF. DNA of the CDR3: TGCGCCAGCAGCTTAGGGCAGGGGTTACACCCCGATACGCAGTATTTT.

The chain joins TRBV7-9 to TRBJ1-6; 7 bases align to TRBD1. The CDR3 totals 16 residues. Germline CDR1 is SEHNR and CDR2 is FQNEAQ (reference sequence). Germline trimming cut 5 bases from V and 7 bases from J; bases unmatched to any gene: 11. CDR3 protein: CASSPQTGPGNSPLHF. The CDR3 bases are TGTGCCAGCAGCCCGCAGACAGGGCCGGGGAATTCACCCCTCCACTTT.

V usage is TRBV5-1 and J usage is TRBJ1-2; a possible D gene is TRBD1 (5 bases). This CDR3 contains 13 residues. CDR1 and CDR2 from the germline V gene are SGHRS and YFSETQ. Trimming took 3 bases from V and 3 from J, leaving 9 bases between them. The CDR3 DNA is TGCGCCAGCAGCTCGGGGACGGACTATGGCTACACCTTC. It yields the protein CASSSGTDYGYTF.

The chain recombines TRBV5-1 with TRBJ1-2; TRBD1 is a possible D gene (6 bases). CDR1 and CDR2 (germline): SGHRS, YFSETQ. The V end was cut by 4 bases, the J end by 6 bases, with 25 bases between. This CDR3 contains 17 residues. The CDR3 reads CASSPALGRGRINGYTF. In DNA form, the CDR3 reads TGCGCCAGCAGCCCCGCCTTGGGCAGGGGCAGGATCAATGGCTACACCTTC.

The chain recombines TRBV15 with TRBJ2-3, with D tentatively TRBD1 (6 bases). The CDR3 consists of 16 residues. The ends were cut back, 1 base at V and 1 base at J, with 12 bases in the middle. The germline CDR1 and CDR2 sequences are LNHNV and YYDKDF (reference sequence). As DNA, the CDR3 is TGTGCCACCAGCAGAGCTAGGGGGTGGGGCACAGATACGCAGTATTTT. Its protein product is CATSRARGWGTDTQYF.

DNA for the CDR3: TGTGCCTGGATACGACAGTCCTACAATGAGCAGTTCTTC. It encodes CAWIRQSYNEQFF. The V gene is TRBV30, the J gene TRBJ2-1; D possibly corresponds to TRBD1 (5 bases). V was shortened by 4 bases and J by 1 base, with 8 bases between the two germline ends. Germline CDR1 GTSNPN, CDR2 SVGIG (reference sequence). The CDR3 sequence is 13 residues long.

In its sample, this clone was seen a few times. J is TRBJ1-2 and V is TRBV5-4; D is unresolved. The CDR3 consists of 15 residues. From germline, CDR1 is SGHNT and CDR2 YYREEE (reference sequence). V lost 4 bases and J lost 5, with 18 bases in between. The CDR3 DNA follows: TGTGCCAGCAGCCAACGCGACCAGAGCACTTATGGCTACACCTTC. Translation: CASSQRDQSTYGYTF.

This clone was observed a few times. J is TRBJ2-1 and V is TRBV9; 11 bases are shared with TRBD2. Germline V lookup: CDR1 SGDLS, CDR2 YYNGEE. The CDR3 loop spans 15 amino acids. V lost 4 bases, J lost 4 bases, and 4 bases stayed unmatched. The CDR3 DNA reads as TGTGCCAGCAGCCCAACTAGCGGGGGTTACAATGAGCAGTTCTTC. Its translation: CASSPTSGGYNEQFF.

The rearrangement joins TRBV5-1 to TRBJ2-3; 7 bases map to TRBD1. Germline CDR1 is SGHRS and CDR2 is YFSETQ. The CDR3 is 14 amino acids. Losses at the gene ends were 0 bases for V and 6 bases for J; bases not matched to a gene: 4. The CDR3 DNA is TGCGCCAGCAGCTTGGAGGGGGCGCCGGATACGCAGTATTTT. Protein product: CASSLEGAPDTQYF.

There are a few counts of this clone. This chain uses TRBV11-2 with TRBJ2-7; 9 nucleotides line up with TRBD2. The germline V gene has CDR1 SGHAT and CDR2 FQNNGV. Losses at the gene ends were 1 base for V and 5 bases for J; bases not matched to a gene: 6. The CDR3 runs to 15 residues. CDR3 protein: CASSLALAGVHEQYF. For the CDR3, the DNA is TGTGCCAGCAGCTTAGCCTTAGCGGGGGTCCACGAGCAGTACTTC.

The chain has TRBV7-3 and TRBJ2-2, with 9 nucleotides matching TRBD2. There are 16 residues in the CDR3. The germline V gene has CDR1 SGHTA and CDR2 FQGTGA. The junction had 4 bases not matched to a gene; V was cut back by 1 base and J by 4 bases. The CDR3 DNA reads as TGTGCCAGCAGCTTAAGCGGGGGGGCCCCCACCGGGGAGCTGTTTTTT. The encoded protein is CASSLSGGAPTGELFF.

The chain joins TRBV6-1 to TRBJ1-3; 7 bases line up with TRBD1. V dropped 8 bases and J dropped 3; count of bases not matched to a gene: 4. This CDR3 has 13 residues. Germline V CDR1 and CDR2: MNHNS, SASEGT. The CDR3 DNA is TGTGCCAGCCAGGGGGTGGGTGGAAACACCATATATTTT. Translated: CASQGVGGNTIYF.

The chain combines TRBV19 with TRBJ2-7, with TRBD1 identical over 11 bases. Germline loops: CDR1 LNHDA, CDR2 SQIVND (reference sequence). With 3 bases clipped from V and 5 bases from J, the junction kept 3 bases outside the gene matches. CDR3 length: 14 residues. The CDR3 DNA sequence: TGTGCCAGTAGTATCCGGACAGGGGGCGACGAGCAGTACTTC. Translation: CASSIRTGGDEQYF.

The chain links TRBV5-1 to TRBJ2-2; 7 nucleotides match TRBD1. This CDR3 region has 16 residues. V gave up 0 bases and J gave up 0 bases; unmatched junction bases: 2. Germline assignment: CDR1 SGHRS and CDR2 YFSETQ. The CDR3 DNA reads TGCGCCAGCAGCTTGGTGGGGACAGCGAACACCGGGGAGCTGTTTTTT. Protein product: CASSLVGTANTGELFF.

The V gene is TRBV19, the J gene TRBJ1-4; D call uncertain. Trimming took 6 bases from V and 8 from J, leaving 16 bases between them. The CDR3 has 14 residues. CDR1 is LNHDA and CDR2 is SQIVND in the germline V gene (reference sequence). The CDR3 loop is CASRPTGRAEKLFF. Written as DNA, the CDR3 is TGTGCCAGTAGACCGACCGGACGGGCAGAAAAACTGTTTTTT.

The CDR3 reads CAWSGGPTEAFF. The CDR3 DNA sequence: TGTGCCTGGAGCGGGGGGCCCACTGAAGCTTTCTTT. The rearrangement joins TRBV30 to TRBJ1-1, with D maybe TRBD1 (6 bases). This CDR3 has 12 residues. V lost 3 bases to trimming and J lost 4 bases, with 9 bases between them. CDR1 is GTSNPN and CDR2 is SVGIG in the germline V gene (reference sequence).

This sequence joins TRBV6-1 and TRBJ2-6, with TRBD1 identical over 7 bases. Germline V gene sequence: CDR1 MNHNS, CDR2 SASEGT. The CDR3 has 18 residues. The V segment lost 2 bases and the J segment 2 bases; nucleotides outside the gene matches: 9. For the CDR3, the DNA is TGTGCCAGCAGTGAATTAGACAGGGAGCGCGCTGGGGCCAACGTCCTGACTTTC. Protein: CASSELDRERAGANVLTF.

This sequence joins TRBV6-5 and TRBJ1-1; D is unclear. The CDR3 length is 15 residues. The V gene lost 0 bases and the J gene lost 3 bases, with 11 bases spanning the gap. Germline values: CDR1 MNHEY, CDR2 SVGAGI. CDR3 nucleotide sequence: TGTGCCAGCAGTTACTCCAGGTATCTGGACACTGAAGCTTTCTTT. This codes for CASSYSRYLDTEAFF.

This rearrangement joins TRBV30 to TRBJ2-7, with TRBD1 matching 11 bases. Germline trimming cut 2 bases from V and 3 bases from J; bases unmatched to any gene: 3. CDR3 length equals 14 residues. Germline V gene data show CDR1 as GTSNPN and CDR2 as SVGIG (reference sequence). This CDR3 is CAWSTGTGGYEQYF. The CDR3 DNA is TGTGCCTGGAGTACCGGGACAGGGGGCTACGAGCAGTACTTC.

This sequence joins TRBV9 and TRBJ2-1; D unresolved. The length of the CDR3 is 15 residues. Germline V lookup: CDR1 SGDLS, CDR2 YYNGEE. The germline V and J ends were trimmed by 4 bases and 0 bases, with 11 bases remaining between them. The DNA of the CDR3 is TGTGCCAGCAGCACCTCGTTGAACTCCTACAATGAGCAGTTCTTC. Translating it yields CASSTSLNSYNEQFF.